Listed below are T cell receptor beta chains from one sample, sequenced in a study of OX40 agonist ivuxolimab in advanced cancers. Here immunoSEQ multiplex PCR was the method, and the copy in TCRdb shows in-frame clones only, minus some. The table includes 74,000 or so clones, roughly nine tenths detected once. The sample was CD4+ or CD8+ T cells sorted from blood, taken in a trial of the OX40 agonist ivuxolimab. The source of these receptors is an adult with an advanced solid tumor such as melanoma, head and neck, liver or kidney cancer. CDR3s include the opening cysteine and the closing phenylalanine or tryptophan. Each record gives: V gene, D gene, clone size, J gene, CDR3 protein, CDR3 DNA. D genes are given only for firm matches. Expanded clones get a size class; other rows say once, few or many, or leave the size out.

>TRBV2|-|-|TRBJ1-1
CASKTGTEAFF
TGTGCCAGCAAGACTGGCACTGAAGCTTTCTTT
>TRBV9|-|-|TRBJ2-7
CASSVEPTWGYEQYF
TGTGCCAGCAGCGTAGAGCCCACCTGGGGATACGAGCAGTACTTC
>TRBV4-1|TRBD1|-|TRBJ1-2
CASSQRTGGGYTF
TGCGCCAGCAGCCAAAGGACAGGGGGTGGCTACACCTTC
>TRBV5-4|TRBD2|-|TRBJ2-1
CASSLAGLAGYNEQFF
TGTGCCAGCAGCTTGGCGGGACTAGCAGGCTACAATGAGCAGTTCTTC
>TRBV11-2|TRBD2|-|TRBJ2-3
CASSLWASGGATDTQYF
TGTGCCAGCAGCTTATGGGCTAGCGGGGGGGCCACAGATACGCAGTATTTT
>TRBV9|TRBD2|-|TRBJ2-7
CASSVAGGRVYEQYF
TGTGCCAGCAGCGTAGCTGGCGGGAGGGTCTACGAGCAGTACTTC
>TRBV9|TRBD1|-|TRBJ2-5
CASSGSDRGRETQYF
TGTGCCAGCAGCGGTTCCGACAGGGGGCGAGAGACCCAGTACTTC
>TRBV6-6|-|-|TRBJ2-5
CASSYSQETQYF
TGTGCCAGCAGTTACTCTCAAGAGACCCAGTACTTC
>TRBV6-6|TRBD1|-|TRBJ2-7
CASTQSGGEQYF
TGTGCCAGCACGCAATCAGGGGGCGAGCAGTACTTC
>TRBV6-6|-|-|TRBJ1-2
CASSYSQVGYGYTF
TGTGCCAGCAGTTACTCCCAGGTGGGCTATGGCTACACCTTC
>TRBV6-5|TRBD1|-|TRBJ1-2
CASSYLTGAGGGYTF
TGTGCCAGCAGTTACCTTACAGGGGCCGGGGGTGGCTACACCTTC
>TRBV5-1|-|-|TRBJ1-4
CASSLGDRSYEKLFF
TGCGCCAGCAGCTTGGGTGACAGGTCCTATGAAAAACTGTTTTTT
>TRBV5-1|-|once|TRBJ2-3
CASSPGLSGTGADTQYF
TGCGCCAGCAGCCCGGGCTTATCCGGGACTGGAGCAGATACGCAGTATTTT
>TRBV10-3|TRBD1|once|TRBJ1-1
CAIRGDSEAFF
TGTGCCATTAGAGGGGACAGTGAAGCTTTCTTT
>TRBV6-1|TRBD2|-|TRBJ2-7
CASRAPGLGNEQYF
TGTGCCAGCAGAGCACCGGGACTAGGGAACGAGCAGTACTTC
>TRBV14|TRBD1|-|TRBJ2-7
CASSPSSAGGRWEQYF
TGTGCCAGCAGCCCAAGCTCCGCAGGGGGACGGTGGGAGCAGTACTTC
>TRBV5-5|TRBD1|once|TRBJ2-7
CASSATGGYEQYF
TGTGCCAGCAGCGCGACAGGGGGGTACGAGCAGTACTTC
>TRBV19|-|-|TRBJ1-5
CASSREAGGFGQPQHF
TGTGCCAGCTCACGAGAGGCAGGCGGGTTCGGCCAGCCCCAGCATTTT
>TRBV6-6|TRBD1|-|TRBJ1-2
CASSQGTGGAYTF
TGTGCCAGCAGTCAAGGGACAGGGGGCGCCTACACCTTC
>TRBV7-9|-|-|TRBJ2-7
CASSRGDSFYAYEQYF
TGTGCCAGCAGCCGGGGGGACAGTTTCTACGCCTACGAGCAGTACTTC
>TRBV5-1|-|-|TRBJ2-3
CASSLASPGWGTDTQYF
TGCGCCAGCAGCTTGGCCTCGCCGGGGTGGGGCACAGATACGCAGTATTTT
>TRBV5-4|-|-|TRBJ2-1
CASRLDSYNEQFF
TGTGCCAGCAGACTCGACAGTTACAATGAGCAGTTCTTC
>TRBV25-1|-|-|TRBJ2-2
CASMGRLNTGELFF
TGTGCCAGCATGGGCCGGCTAAACACCGGGGAGCTGTTTTTT
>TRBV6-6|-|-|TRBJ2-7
CASSLAPYEQYF
TGTGCCAGCAGTTTAGCCCCCTACGAGCAGTACTTC
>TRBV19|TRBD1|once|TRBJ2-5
CASSINRGLTQETQYF
TGTGCCAGTAGTATCAACAGGGGGCTGACCCAAGAGACCCAGTACTTC
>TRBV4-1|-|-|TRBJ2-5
CASSQAGGRQETQYF
TGCGCCAGCAGCCAAGCAGGGGGGCGGCAAGAGACCCAGTACTTC
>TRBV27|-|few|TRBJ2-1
CASSLGELNEQFF
TGTGCCAGCAGTTTGGGAGAGCTCAATGAGCAGTTCTTC
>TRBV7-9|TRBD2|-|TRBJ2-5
CASSSGLAGGPGETQYF
TGTGCCAGCAGCAGCGGACTAGCGGGAGGGCCCGGAGAGACCCAGTACTTC
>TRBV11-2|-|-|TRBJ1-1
CASSLARLVSDTEAFF
TGTGCCAGCAGCTTAGCCCGGTTGGTATCCGACACTGAAGCTTTCTTT
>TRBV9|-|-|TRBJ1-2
CASSEAHVGYGYTF
TGTGCCAGCAGCGAGGCTCATGTGGGCTATGGCTACACCTTC
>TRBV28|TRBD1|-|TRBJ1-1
CASSSTGGKAFF
TGTGCCAGCAGTTCGACAGGGGGCAAAGCTTTCTTT
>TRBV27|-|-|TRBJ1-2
CASRGPGTTNYGYTF
TGTGCCAGCAGGGGGCCCGGGACAACTAACTATGGCTACACCTTC
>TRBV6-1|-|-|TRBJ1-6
CASIETSYSPLHF
TGTGCCAGCATTGAGACCTCCTATTCACCCCTCCACTTT
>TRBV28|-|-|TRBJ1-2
CASRLGGAYGYTF
TGTGCCAGCAGACTGGGGGGGGCCTATGGCTACACCTTC
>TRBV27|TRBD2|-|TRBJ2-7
CASSPPLLAGDSEQYF
TGTGCCAGCAGTCCGCCACTACTAGCGGGAGATTCCGAGCAGTACTTC
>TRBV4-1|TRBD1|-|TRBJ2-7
CASSQGPARDRSGEQYF
TGCGCCAGCAGCCAAGGGCCAGCTCGGGACAGGTCCGGGGAGCAGTACTTC
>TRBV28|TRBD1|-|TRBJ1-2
CASTSGGVGNYGYTF
TGTGCCAGCACCTCAGGGGGGGTCGGTAACTATGGCTACACCTTC
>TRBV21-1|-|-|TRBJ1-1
CASSPPDSMNTEAFF
TGTGCCAGCAGCCCGCCGGACAGCATGAACACTGAAGCTTTCTTT
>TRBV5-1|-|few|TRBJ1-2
CASSLLPPSDYGYTF
TGCGCCAGCAGCCTATTACCCCCATCGGACTATGGCTACACCTTC
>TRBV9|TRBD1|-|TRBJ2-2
CASSPDTGGVGELFF
TGTGCCAGCAGCCCCGATACAGGGGGCGTCGGGGAGCTGTTTTTT
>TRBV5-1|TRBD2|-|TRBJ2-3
CASSLGTSGGGDTQYF
TGCGCCAGCAGCTTGGGGACTAGCGGGGGAGGGGATACGCAGTATTTT
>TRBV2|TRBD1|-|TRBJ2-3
CASSRDREGTDTQYF
TGTGCCAGCAGTAGGGACAGGGAGGGTACAGATACGCAGTATTTT
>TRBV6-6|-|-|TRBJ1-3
CASSYRVMDGTIYF
TGTGCCAGCAGTTACAGGGTAATGGATGGCACCATATATTTT
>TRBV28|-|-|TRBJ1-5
CASSFKLLYSNQPQHF
TGTGCCAGCAGTTTCAAGTTGCTTTATAGCAATCAGCCCCAGCATTTT
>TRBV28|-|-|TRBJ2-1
CASSLGGSTYNEQFF
TGTGCCAGCAGTTTAGGGGGAAGCACCTACAATGAGCAGTTCTTC
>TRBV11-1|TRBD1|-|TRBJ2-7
CASSLTGQGYEQYF
TGTGCCAGCAGCTTAACCGGACAGGGGTACGAGCAGTACTTC
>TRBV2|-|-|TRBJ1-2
CASSASLSYTF
TGTGCCAGCAGTGCATCCTTGAGCTACACCTTC
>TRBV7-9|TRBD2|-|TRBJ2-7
CASSTRLAGGLHEQYF
TGTGCCAGCAGCACTCGACTAGCGGGGGGGCTTCACGAGCAGTACTTC
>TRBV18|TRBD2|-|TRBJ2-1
CASSPLGLASNEQFF
TGTGCCAGCTCACCACTCGGACTAGCGTCCAATGAGCAGTTCTTC
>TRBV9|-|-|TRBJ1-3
CASSVGTFGSGNTIYF
TGTGCCAGCAGCGTCGGGACGTTCGGATCTGGAAACACCATATATTTT
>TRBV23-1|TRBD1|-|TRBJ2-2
CASSQATEQGTVNTGELFF
TGCGCCAGCAGTCAAGCCACCGAGCAGGGGACAGTCAACACCGGGGAGCTGTTTTTT
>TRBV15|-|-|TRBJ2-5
CATSRVTQGVLRETQYF
TGTGCCACCAGCAGAGTAACCCAAGGGGTTTTGCGGGAGACCCAGTACTTC
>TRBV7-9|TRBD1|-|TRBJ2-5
CASSLGRTGAKETQYF
TGTGCCAGCAGCTTAGGCCGGACAGGGGCAAAAGAGACCCAGTACTTC
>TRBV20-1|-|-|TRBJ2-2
CSASFFGGLFF
TGCAGTGCTAGCTTTTTTGGGGGGCTGTTTTTT
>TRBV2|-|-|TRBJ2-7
CASRSRTFYEQYF
TGTGCCAGCCGGTCTCGGACCTTCTACGAGCAGTACTTC